This TCR beta chain was recorded in a study of persistence of HIV-infected CD4 T cells. Points from the study as a whole: Antigen-responding cells were enriched for degenerate expanded CDR3beta sequences. Within sorted populations, more oligoclonal TCRs accompanied more oligoclonal proviruses.

The libraries were made with immunoSEQ version 4 in survey mode. Genomic DNA was diluted to roughly 9.4 ng/uL, up to 1 ug per sample. The protocol was immunoSEQ multiplex PCR, while the TCRdb copy is restricted to in-frame clones and leaves out a portion. The sample lists approximately 27,000 clones, around 80% occurring once. The CDR3 has 13 residues. V was trimmed by 1 base and J by 3 bases, leaving 9 bases between them. Germline assignment: CDR1 GTSNPN and CDR2 SVGIG (reference sequence). The stimulus was lysate of CMV-infected fibroblasts, around 11 ug/mL. Sorted nonresponding memory CD4+ T cells were CD40L-negative, CD69-negative, CD45RO-high. As regards this clone: No antigen is known for it.

This receptor was identified in an adult woman with HIV who was CMV-seropositive. The chain recombines TRBV30 with TRBJ1-1, with D possibly TRBD1 on 6 matching bases. The input for sequencing was CD4+ T cells sorted from PBMCs after roughly 18-hour stimulation, taken from a patient who received antiretroviral therapy. This CDR3 is CAWSARGDTEAFF. In DNA form, the CDR3 reads TGTGCCTGGAGTGCCAGGGGTGACACTGAAGCTTTCTTT.